These T cell receptor beta chains were read from a single sample in a study of response to subunit inactivated influenza vaccine. TCRdb recomputed calls from the RT-PCR reads with MiXCR, one row per CDR3 protein. The sample shows about 700,000 distinct CDR3 sequences, approximately 14% of them seen only once. Sequenced here: PBMCs from blood, sampled 14 to 15 days before vaccination. The receptor source for this set is a man aged 50-59 years who received an inactivated influenza vaccine. CDR3s include the opening cysteine and the closing phenylalanine or tryptophan. D genes are given only for firm matches. The listing skips clone size in some rows; elsewhere it reads once, few, many or a size class.

D gene	CDR3 length	clone size	V gene	J gene	CDR3 protein	CDR3 DNA
-	16	-	TRBV20-1	TRBJ2-7	CSARDYPGRGGYEQYF	TGCAGTGCTAGAGATTACCCCGGCAGGGGCGGCTACGAGCAGTACTTC
-	15	few	TRBV7-6	TRBJ2-2	CASSPGRINTGELFF	TGTGCCAGCAGCCCCGGACGGATTAACACCGGGGAGCTGTTTTTT
-	14	-	TRBV4-3	TRBJ1-3	CASSPGARGNTIYF	TGCGCCAGCAGCCCGGGGGCGCGCGGAAACACCATATATTTT
-	15	-	TRBV7-2	TRBJ1-3	CASSKNQGTGNTIYF	TGTGCCAGCAGCAAGAACCAGGGGACTGGAAACACCATATATTTT
-	17	few	TRBV9	TRBJ2-1	CASSVEVTYFSYNEQFF	TGTGCCAGCAGCGTAGAAGTAACTTATTTCTCCTACAATGAGCAGTTCTTC
TRBD2	15	-	TRBV10-3	TRBJ2-7	CAISESAGGPYEQYF	TGTGCCATCAGTGAGTCGGCGGGGGGGCCCTACGAGCAGTACTTC
-	14	many	TRBV6-2/TRBV6-3	TRBJ2-1	CASSLSGSYNEQFF	TGCGCCAGCAGCTTGTCTGGCTCCTACAATGAGCAGTTCTTC
-	12	-	TRBV6-2/TRBV6-3	TRBJ1-1	CASSDSGGPTFF	TGTGCCAGCAGTGATTCCGGGGGGCCTACTTTCTTT
TRBD1	14	few	TRBV6-1	TRBJ2-2	CASRQGVNTGELFF	TGTGCCAGCCGACAGGGGGTAAACACCGGGGAGCTGTTTTTT
-	12	few	TRBV2	TRBJ1-2	CASSEGLYGYTF	TGTGCCAGCAGTGAAGGCCTCTATGGCTACACCTTC
-	14	many	TRBV7-9	TRBJ1-3	CASSLAVSGNTIYF	TGTGCCAGCAGCTTAGCGGTCTCTGGAAACACCATATATTTT
TRBD2	16	few	TRBV5-1	TRBJ2-1	CASSLGLAGGADEQFF	TGCGCCAGCAGCTTGGGACTAGCGGGGGGGGCGGATGAGCAGTTCTTC
TRBD2	16	-	TRBV20-1	TRBJ2-1	CSAREVSGSSYNEQFF	TGCAGTGCTAGAGAGGTGAGCGGGAGCTCCTACAATGAGCAGTTCTTC
-	15	-	TRBV10-2	TRBJ2-1	CTTLLGGGTYNEQFF	TGCACCACCCTGCTAGGGGGGGGGACCTACAATGAGCAGTTCTTC
-	14	few	TRBV5-1	TRBJ2-7	CASSLAGATYEQYF	TGCGCCAGCAGCTTGGCGGGGGCTACCTACGAGCAGTACTTC
TRBD2	16	-	TRBV7-2	TRBJ2-3	CASSRTSGGNTDTQYF	TGTGCCAGCAGCCGGACTAGCGGGGGGAACACAGATACGCAGTATTTT